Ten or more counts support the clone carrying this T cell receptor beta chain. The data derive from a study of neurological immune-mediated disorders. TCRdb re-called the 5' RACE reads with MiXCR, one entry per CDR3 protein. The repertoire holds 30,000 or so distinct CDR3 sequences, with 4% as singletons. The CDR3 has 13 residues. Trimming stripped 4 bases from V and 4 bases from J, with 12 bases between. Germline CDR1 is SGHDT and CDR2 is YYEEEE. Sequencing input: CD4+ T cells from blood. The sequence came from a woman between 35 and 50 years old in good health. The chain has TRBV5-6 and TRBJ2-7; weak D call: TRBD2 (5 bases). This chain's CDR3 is CASSLITGYEQYF. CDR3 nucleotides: TGTGCCAGCAGCCTCATTACGGGGTACGAGCAGTACTTC.